Here is one TCR beta chain with its context. This clonotype has at least ten counts. The clone's antigen remains unknown. Base qualities are not provided; no much larger clone lies one nucleotide away. Cut back by 5 bases and 2 bases, the V and J ends lie 11 bases apart. Inclusive of the bounding cysteine and phenylalanine, the CDR3 is 14 residues long. CDR3 DNA only is kept here, 42 bases in frame from base 1. Per the germline V gene, SGHRS is the CDR1 and YFSETQ is the CDR2. This entry comes from a study of CD8 T cells in ankylosing spondylitis (dated by TCRdb to the late 2010s). About the full investigation: T cell receptor beta repertoires were profiled in healthy donors and ankylosing spondylitis patients so that disease-linked TCR variants could be found. Samples of peripheral blood were taken, and for ankylosing spondylitis patients, synovial fluid was collected as well. In total, the full study cohort was made up of nearly 110 healthy donors and 25 to 30 ankylosing spondylitis patients. Broader findings and caveats from the paper: The disease-linked clones had a CD8+ phenotype and were found at relatively low frequencies in peripheral blood. The disease-linked clones were reported as significantly enriched in matched synovial fluid samples from ankylosing spondylitis patients. Some of the motif variants had been reported before in the synovial fluid and blood of reactive arthritis patients, a finding that suggests common disease-initiation mechanisms. A TCR beta motif made up of several highly homologous amino acid variants appeared to be characteristic of blood from ankylosing spondylitis patients.

The reads were generated on an Illumina HiSeq 2500. Quantitative 5'-RACE with molecular barcodes was the method used to prepare the TCR beta libraries. In the authors' own workflow: A new computational method based on a probabilistic model of VDJ rearrangement was used to identify disease-linked TCR variants. TCRdb itself trimmed the public reads at Q25 with fastp, ran MiXCR and retained productive beta chains. Rows with one shared CDR3 protein collapse into an entry with the most common genes and DNA. TCRdb's processing, not the authors', yielded these V and J calls. The sample has some 120,000 distinct CDR3 sequences on record, roughly 13% of them singletons. Together, the top ten hold approximately 3% of the sample.

The V gene is TRBV5-1 and the J gene is TRBJ2-1; perhaps TRBD2 is the D gene, with 6 bases matching. This TCR derives from a female donor with ankylosing spondylitis or in good health (not recorded which). The sequencing sample was made of blood, either unsorted or a sorted T cell fraction (not recorded which). CDR3 protein: CASSASETYNEQFF. The sequenced DNA is TGCGCCAGCAGTGCTAGCGAAACCTACAATGAGCAGTTCTTC. The reference TRBV5-1 and TRBJ2-1 proteins fill in what lies around the CDR3, so the full variable domain reads KAGVTQTPRYLIKTRGQQVTLSCSPISGHRSVSWYQQTPGQGLQFLFEYFSETQRNKGNFPGRFSGRQFSNSRSEMNVSTLELGDSALYLCASSASETYNEQFFGPGTRLTVL.